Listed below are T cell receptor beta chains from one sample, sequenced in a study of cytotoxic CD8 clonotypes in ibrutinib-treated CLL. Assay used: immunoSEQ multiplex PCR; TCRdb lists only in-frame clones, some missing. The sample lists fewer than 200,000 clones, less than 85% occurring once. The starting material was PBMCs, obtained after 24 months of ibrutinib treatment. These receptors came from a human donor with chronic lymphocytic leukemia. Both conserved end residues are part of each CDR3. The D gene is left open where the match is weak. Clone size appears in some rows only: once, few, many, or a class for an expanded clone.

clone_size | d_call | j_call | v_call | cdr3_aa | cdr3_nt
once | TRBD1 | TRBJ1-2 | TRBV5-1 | CASSASGTGAYGYTF | TGCGCCAGCAGCGCCTCCGGGACAGGAGCTTATGGCTACACCTTC
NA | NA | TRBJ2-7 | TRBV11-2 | CASTYTAYEQYF | TGTGCCAGCACCTATACCGCTTACGAGCAGTACTTC
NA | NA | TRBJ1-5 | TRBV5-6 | CASSLYQPQHF | TGTGCCAGCAGCTTATATCAGCCCCAGCATTTT
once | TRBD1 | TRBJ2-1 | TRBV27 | CASRQRQGKSSYNEQFF | TGTGCCAGCAGGCAGAGACAGGGGAAGAGCTCCTACAATGAGCAGTTCTTC
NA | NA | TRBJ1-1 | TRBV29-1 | CSVEGLLQAFF | TGCAGCGTTGAGGGCCTACTTCAAGCTTTCTTT
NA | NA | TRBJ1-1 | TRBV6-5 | CASKWNTEAFF | TGTGCCAGCAAATGGAACACTGAAGCTTTCTTT
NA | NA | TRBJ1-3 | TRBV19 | CASSINRGGKFGNTIYF | TGTGCCAGTAGTATAAATCGCGGCGGGAAGTTTGGAAACACCATATATTTT
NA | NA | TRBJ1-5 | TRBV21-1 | CASSLPTGGGFNQPQHF | TGTGCCAGCAGCCTACCGACAGGTGGCGGTTTCAATCAGCCCCAGCATTTT
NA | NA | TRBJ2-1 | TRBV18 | CASSPEVYNEQFF | TGTGCCAGCTCACCGGAAGTGTACAATGAGCAGTTCTTC
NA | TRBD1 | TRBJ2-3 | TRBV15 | CATSGNRGLRGDTQYF | TGTGCCACCAGCGGAAACAGGGGGCTCAGAGGGGATACGCAGTATTTT
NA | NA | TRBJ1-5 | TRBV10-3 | CAISDRENQPQHF | TGTGCCATCAGTGACAGGGAAAATCAGCCCCAGCATTTT
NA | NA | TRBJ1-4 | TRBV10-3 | CAISDDQGTNEKLFF | TGTGCCATCAGTGATGATCAGGGAACTAATGAAAAACTGTTTTTT
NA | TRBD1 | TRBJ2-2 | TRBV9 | CASSERDRGSTGELFF | TGTGCCAGCAGCGAGCGGGACAGGGGGAGCACCGGGGAGCTGTTTTTT
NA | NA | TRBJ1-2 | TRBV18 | CASSPAPNYGYTF | TGTGCCAGCTCACCGGCCCCAAACTATGGCTACACCTTC
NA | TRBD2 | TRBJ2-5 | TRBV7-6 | CASRPSGETQYF | TGTGCCAGCAGACCTAGCGGAGAGACCCAGTACTTC
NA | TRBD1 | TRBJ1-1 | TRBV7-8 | CASSFPGGNTEAFF | TGTGCCAGCAGCTTCCCAGGGGGGAACACTGAAGCTTTCTTT
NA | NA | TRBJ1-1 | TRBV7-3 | CASSLGVSTEAFF | TGTGCCAGCAGCTTAGGTGTTTCCACTGAAGCTTTCTTT
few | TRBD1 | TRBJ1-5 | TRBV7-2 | CASSLVGTGDQPQHF | TGTGCCAGCAGCTTAGTGGGGACAGGGGATCAGCCCCAGCATTTT
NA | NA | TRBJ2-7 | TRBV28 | CASSLVHEQYF | TGTGCCAGCAGTTTGGTGCACGAGCAGTACTTC
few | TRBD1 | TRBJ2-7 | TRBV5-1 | CASSTGQGVGEQYF | TGCGCCAGCAGCACTGGACAGGGGGTGGGCGAGCAGTACTTC
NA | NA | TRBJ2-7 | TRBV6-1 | CASSEARAGTYEQYF | TGTGCCAGCAGTGAAGCCAGGGCGGGAACCTACGAGCAGTACTTC
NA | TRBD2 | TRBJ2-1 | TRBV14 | CASSQDRGLAGGLDEQFF | TGTGCCAGCAGCCAAGATCGAGGGCTAGCGGGGGGGCTTGATGAGCAGTTCTTC
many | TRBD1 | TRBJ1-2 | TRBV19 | CASRGQGRFNYGYTF | TGTGCCAGTAGGGGACAGGGACGGTTTAACTATGGCTACACCTTC
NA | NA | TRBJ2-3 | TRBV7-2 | CASSLWSHMDTQYF | TGTGCCAGCAGCTTATGGAGTCACATGGATACGCAGTATTTT
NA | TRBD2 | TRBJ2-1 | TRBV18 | CASSPTSGGIHEQFF | TGTGCCAGCTCACCGACTAGCGGGGGGATACATGAGCAGTTCTTC
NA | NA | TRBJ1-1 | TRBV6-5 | CASSPYQQGVIAFF | TGTGCCAGCAGCCCCTACCAACAGGGTGTTATAGCTTTCTTT
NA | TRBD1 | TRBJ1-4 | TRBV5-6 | CASSYGTGGNEKLFF | TGTGCCAGCAGCTATGGGACAGGGGGCAATGAAAAACTGTTTTTT
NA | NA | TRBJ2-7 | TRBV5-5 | CASRLRFVTEQYF | TGTGCCAGCAGACTACGATTTGTAACCGAGCAGTACTTC
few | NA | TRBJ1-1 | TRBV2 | CASSPRGQTMNTEAFF | TGTGCCAGCAGTCCACGCGGACAGACTATGAACACTGAAGCTTTCTTT
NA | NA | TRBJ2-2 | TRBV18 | CASSPGAGPNTGELFF | TGTGCCAGCTCACCAGGGGCAGGGCCCAACACCGGGGAGCTGTTTTTT
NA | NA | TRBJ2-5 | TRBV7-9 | CASSARQHQETQYF | TGTGCCAGCAGCGCCCGACAGCACCAAGAGACCCAGTACTTC
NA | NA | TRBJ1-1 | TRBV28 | CASSLADSRKAFF | TGTGCCAGCAGTTTAGCCGACAGCCGAAAAGCTTTCTTT
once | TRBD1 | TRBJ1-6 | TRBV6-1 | CASRDRGYNSPLHF | TGTGCCAGCAGAGACAGGGGATATAATTCACCCCTCCACTTT
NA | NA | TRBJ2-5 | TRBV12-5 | CASGQGTQETQYF | TGTGCTAGTGGTCAAGGTACCCAAGAGACCCAGTACTTC
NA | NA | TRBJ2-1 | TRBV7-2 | CASSLDSGLNEQFF | TGTGCCAGCAGCTTAGATTCGGGACTCAATGAGCAGTTCTTC
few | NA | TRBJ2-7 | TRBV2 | CASSVWQIYEQYF | TGTGCCAGCAGTGTATGGCAGATCTACGAGCAGTACTTC
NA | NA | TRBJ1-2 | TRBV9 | CASSVDLVPDGYTF | TGTGCCAGCAGCGTAGACCTGGTGCCGGACGGCTACACCTTC
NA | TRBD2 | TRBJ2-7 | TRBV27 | CASSPRTSGFEQYF | TGTGCCAGCAGTCCCCGGACTAGCGGCTTCGAGCAGTACTTC
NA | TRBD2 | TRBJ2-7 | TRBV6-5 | CASSYSGTSGRYEQYF | TGTGCCAGCAGTTACTCCGGGACTAGCGGGAGATACGAGCAGTACTTC
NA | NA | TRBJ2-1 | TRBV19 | CASRARDRDYNEQFF | TGTGCCAGTAGAGCCCGGGACCGCGACTACAATGAGCAGTTCTTC
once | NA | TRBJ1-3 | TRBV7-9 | CASSLVLSSGNTIYF | TGTGCCAGCAGCTTGGTCCTGAGCTCTGGAAACACCATATATTTT
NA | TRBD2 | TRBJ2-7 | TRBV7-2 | CASSLHRTSGTHYF | TGTGCCAGCAGCCTCCACCGGACTAGCGGGACCCACTACTTC
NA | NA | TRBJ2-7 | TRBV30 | CAWSGGAREQYF | TGTGCCTGGAGTGGAGGGGCCAGGGAGCAGTACTTC
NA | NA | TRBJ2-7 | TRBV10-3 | CAISEGRRGYEQYF | TGTGCCATCTCCGAGGGTCGTCGTGGCTACGAGCAGTACTTC
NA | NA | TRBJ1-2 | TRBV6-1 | CASSDLVSNYGYTF | TGTGCCAGCAGTGACTTGGTCAGCAACTATGGCTACACCTTC
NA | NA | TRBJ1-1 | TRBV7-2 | CASSWGGSMNTEAFF | TGTGCCAGCAGTTGGGGGGGTTCCATGAACACTGAAGCTTTCTTT
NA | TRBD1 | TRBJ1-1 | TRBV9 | CASSRQGITEAFF | TGTGCCAGCAGCAGACAGGGAATCACTGAAGCTTTCTTT
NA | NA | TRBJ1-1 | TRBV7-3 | CASSLYYGTEAFF | TGTGCCAGCAGCTTATACTATGGGACAGAAGCTTTCTTT
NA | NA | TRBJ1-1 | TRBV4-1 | CASSQGMNTEAFF | TGCGCCAGCAGCCAGGGGATGAACACTGAAGCTTTCTTT
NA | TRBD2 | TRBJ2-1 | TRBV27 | CASSPRPSGGARVDEQFF | TGTGCCAGCAGTCCACGGCCTAGCGGGGGGGCTCGGGTCGATGAGCAGTTCTTC
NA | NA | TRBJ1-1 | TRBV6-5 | CASTLTGNTEAFF | TGTGCCAGCACCCTGACAGGGAACACTGAAGCTTTCTTT
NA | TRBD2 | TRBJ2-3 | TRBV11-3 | CASSPTSGRNGAQYF | TGTGCCAGCAGCCCCACTAGCGGGAGGAATGGGGCGCAGTATTTT
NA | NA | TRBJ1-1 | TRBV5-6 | CASSLERAGLQTNAFF | TGTGCCAGCAGCTTGGAACGGGCTGGCCTTCAAACGAACGCTTTCTTT
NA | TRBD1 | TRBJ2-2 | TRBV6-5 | CASSYRQGNTGELFF | TGTGCCAGCAGCTACAGACAGGGGAACACCGGGGAGCTGTTTTTT
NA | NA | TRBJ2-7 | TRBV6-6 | CASSYLGLNEQYF | TGTGCCAGCAGTTACTTGGGTTTAAACGAGCAGTACTTC